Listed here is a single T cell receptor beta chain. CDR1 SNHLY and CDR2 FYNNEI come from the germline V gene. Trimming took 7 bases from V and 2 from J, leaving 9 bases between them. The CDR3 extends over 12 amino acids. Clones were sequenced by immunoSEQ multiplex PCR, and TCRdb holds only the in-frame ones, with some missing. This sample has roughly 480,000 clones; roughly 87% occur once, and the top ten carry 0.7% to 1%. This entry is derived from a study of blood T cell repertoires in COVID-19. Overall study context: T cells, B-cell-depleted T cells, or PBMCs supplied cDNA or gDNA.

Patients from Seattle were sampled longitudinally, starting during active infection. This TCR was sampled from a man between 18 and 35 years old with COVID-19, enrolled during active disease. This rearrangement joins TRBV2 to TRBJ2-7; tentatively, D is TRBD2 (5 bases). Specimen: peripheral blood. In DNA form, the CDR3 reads TGTGCCAGCACGGGGTTGGCCTACGAGCAGTACTTC. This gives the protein CASTGLAYEQYF.